This TCR beta chain was captured in a study of regulatory T cells in long-lasting Graves disease. Whole-study findings and limits: Persistent disease preferred TRBV28, TRBJ1-2 and TRBJ2-5.

Construction of TCR beta libraries relied on iRepertoire HTBI primers and on Arm-PCR targeting CDR3 regions. Study processing details: Throughout the samples, researchers identified about 62 TRBV and 14 TRBJ segments. TCRdb itself ran the multiplex PCR reads through MiXCR, one entry per CDR3 protein. TCRdb's processing, not the authors' own work, is the source of the V and J calls. The sample lists about 440,000 distinct CDR3 sequences, around 15% occurring once. The CDR3 is 15 residues long. As regards this clonotype: Its antigen is undetermined.

Time point defined: newly diagnosed GD, antithyroid drugs for less than 3 months. The TCR library was made from RNA that had been extracted from PBMCs in TRIzol. These data were likewise used in another study, on T cells in Graves' hyperthyroidism and ophthalmopathy. That report adds: A model of 13 V-J pairs discriminated ophthalmopathy from stable hyperthyroidism. Model predictions of ophthalmopathy came a median around 7.1 months before onset.

Sequencing was performed on peripheral blood mononuclear cells (PBMCs), taken at new diagnosis, from a patient treated with antithyroid drugs. The sequence derives from a woman in her 30s with Graves disease. The chain couples TRBV3-2 to TRBJ2-7; the table's D call, TRBD1, has no DNA check behind it. TRBV3-2 is annotated as a pseudogene. Written as DNA, the CDR3 is TGTGCCAGCAGCCAACCAAAGGGGACAGGATACGAGCAGTACTTC. It encodes CASSQPKGTGYEQYF.